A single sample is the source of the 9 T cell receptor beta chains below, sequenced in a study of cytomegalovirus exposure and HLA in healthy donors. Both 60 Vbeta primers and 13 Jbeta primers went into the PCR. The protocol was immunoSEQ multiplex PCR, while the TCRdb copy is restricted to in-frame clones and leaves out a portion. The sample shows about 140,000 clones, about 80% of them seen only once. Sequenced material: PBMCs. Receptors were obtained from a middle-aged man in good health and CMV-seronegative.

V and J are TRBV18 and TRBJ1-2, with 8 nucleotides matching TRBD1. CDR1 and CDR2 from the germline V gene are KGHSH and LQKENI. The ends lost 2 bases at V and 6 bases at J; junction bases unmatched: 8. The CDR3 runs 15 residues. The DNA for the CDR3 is TGTGCCAGCTCACCAATGGCAGGGGGCGTCGATGGCTACACCTTC. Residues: CASSPMAGGVDGYTF.

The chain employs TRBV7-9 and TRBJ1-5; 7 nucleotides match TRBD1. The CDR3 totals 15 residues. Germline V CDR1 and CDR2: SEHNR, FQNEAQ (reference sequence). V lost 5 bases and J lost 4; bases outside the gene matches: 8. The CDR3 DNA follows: TGTGCCAGCAGCCTAACCGGGACAGATAATCAGCCCCAGCATTTT. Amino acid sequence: CASSLTGTDNQPQHF.

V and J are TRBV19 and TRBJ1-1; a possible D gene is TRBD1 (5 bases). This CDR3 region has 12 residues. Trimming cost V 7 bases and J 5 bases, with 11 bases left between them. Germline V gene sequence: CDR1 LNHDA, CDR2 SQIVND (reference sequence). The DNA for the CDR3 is TGTGCCAGTATGCAGGGATGGACTGAAGCTTTCTTT. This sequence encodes CASMQGWTEAFF. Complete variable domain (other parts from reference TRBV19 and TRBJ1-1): DGGITQSPKYLFRKEGQNVTLSCEQNLNHDAMYWYRQDPGQGLRLIYYSQIVNDFQKGDIAEGYSVSREKKESFPLTVTSAQKNPTAFYLCASMQGWTEAFFGQGTRLTVV.

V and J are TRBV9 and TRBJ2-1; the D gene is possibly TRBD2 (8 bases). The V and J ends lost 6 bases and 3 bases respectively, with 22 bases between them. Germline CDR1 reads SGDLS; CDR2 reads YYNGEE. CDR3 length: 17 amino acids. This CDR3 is CASTSGGAGDLYNEQFF. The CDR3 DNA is TGTGCCAGCACCTCAGGGGGAGCGGGGGACCTCTACAATGAGCAGTTCTTC.

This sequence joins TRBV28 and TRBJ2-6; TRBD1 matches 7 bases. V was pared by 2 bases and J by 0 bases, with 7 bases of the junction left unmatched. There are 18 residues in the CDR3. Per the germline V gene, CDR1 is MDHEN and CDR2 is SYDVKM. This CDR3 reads CASSLPDRTFSGANVLTF. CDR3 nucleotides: TGTGCCAGCAGTTTACCGGACAGGACGTTCTCTGGGGCCAACGTCCTGACTTTC.

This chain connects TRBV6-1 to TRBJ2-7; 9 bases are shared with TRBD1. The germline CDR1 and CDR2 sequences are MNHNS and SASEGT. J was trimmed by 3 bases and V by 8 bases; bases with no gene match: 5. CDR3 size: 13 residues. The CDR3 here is CASDRDRDYEQYF. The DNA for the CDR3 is TGTGCCAGCGACCGGGACAGGGACTACGAGCAGTACTTC.

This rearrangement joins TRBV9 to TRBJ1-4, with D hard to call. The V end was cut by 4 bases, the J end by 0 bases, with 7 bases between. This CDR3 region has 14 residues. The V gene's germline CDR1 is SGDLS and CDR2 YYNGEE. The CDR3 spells CASSSAATNEKLFF. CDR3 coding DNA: TGTGCCAGCAGCAGCGCTGCAACTAATGAAAAACTGTTTTTT.

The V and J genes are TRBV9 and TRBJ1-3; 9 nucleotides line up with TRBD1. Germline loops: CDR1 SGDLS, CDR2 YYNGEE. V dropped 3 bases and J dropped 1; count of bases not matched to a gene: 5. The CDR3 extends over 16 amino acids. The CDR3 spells CASSEDRGISGNTIYF. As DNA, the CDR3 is TGTGCCAGCAGCGAAGACAGGGGGATATCTGGAAACACCATATATTTT.

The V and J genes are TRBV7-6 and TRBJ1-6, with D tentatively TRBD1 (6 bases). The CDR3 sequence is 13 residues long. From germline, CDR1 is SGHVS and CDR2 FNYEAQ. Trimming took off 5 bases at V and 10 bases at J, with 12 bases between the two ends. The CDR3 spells CASSQSRGSPLHF. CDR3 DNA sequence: TGTGCCAGCAGCCAGAGTAGGGGGTCACCCCTCCACTTT.